This T cell receptor (beta chain) appears in the sequencing data of a study of OX40 agonist ivuxolimab in advanced cancers. Study details: Treatment of patients was with ivuxolimab, an agonistic anti-OX40 (CD134) antibody.

The table came from immunoSEQ multiplex PCR; TCRdb's copy has only in-frame clones and leaves some out. The data show 11,000 to 15,000 clones, around four fifths seen once. About this clone: Antigen: not known.

From germline, CDR1 is LNHDA and CDR2 SQIVND (reference sequence). The CDR3 is 15 residues long. Trimming removed 3 bases from V and 4 bases from J, with 12 bases in between. General study results and limits: Averaged across samples, CD8+ T cells carried more expanded clones than CD4+ did. Partial responders receiving 0.1-3.0 mg/kg showed among the lowest clonal expansion. Certain nonresponders additionally had low normalized T-cell clonal expansion.

The sequencing here drew on CD4+ or CD8+ T cells sorted from blood, taken in a trial of the OX40 agonist ivuxolimab. The source is an adult with an advanced solid tumor such as melanoma, head and neck, liver or kidney cancer. The genes are TRBV19 and TRBJ1-4; TRBD1 might be the D (6 bases). The CDR3 DNA is TGTGCCAGTAGTATGTCAGGGGACGTTAATGAAAAACTGTTTTTT. Translated, it gives CASSMSGDVNEKLFF.